The 31 T cell receptor beta chains listed next were all sequenced from one sample in a study of blood T cell repertoires in COVID-19. TCRdb's table, derived via immunoSEQ multiplex PCR, lists solely in-frame clones and lacks some. The repertoire holds over 80,000 clones, approximately 85% seen once, with around 7.9% in the top ten. Sequenced input: peripheral blood. These TCRs come from a man aged 65-85 years with acute or convalescent COVID-19.

The J gene is TRBJ1-1, the V gene TRBV10-1; D not certain. The length of the CDR3 is 14 residues. Germline V lookup: CDR1 WNHNN, CDR2 SYGVQD (reference sequence). V lost 2 bases to trimming and J lost 8 bases, with 15 bases between them. DNA for the CDR3: TGCGCCAGCAGTGAGGCCCCGCGGAGAACGGAAGCTTTCTTT. Its translation is CASSEAPRRTEAFF.

The chain employs TRBV24-1 and TRBJ2-7, with 11 bases identical to TRBD2. The length of the CDR3 is 15 residues. V gave up 9 bases and J gave up 2 bases; unmatched junction bases: 8. Germline CDR1 and CDR2: KGHDR and SFDVKD. The CDR3: CATSPGLAATYEQYF. CDR3 nucleotide sequence: TGTGCCACCTCACCGGGACTAGCGGCTACCTACGAGCAGTACTTC.

This chain links TRBV20-1 with TRBJ2-2; perhaps TRBD2 as D (5 bases). V was shortened by 3 bases and J by 7 bases, with 18 bases between the two germline ends. The CDR3 consists of 15 residues. The germline V gene encodes CDR1 DFQATT and CDR2 SNEGSKA (reference sequence). As DNA, the CDR3 is TGCAGTGCTAGTGGGCTAGCCCCATCAGTCGGGGAGCTGTTTTTT. Its protein product is CSASGLAPSVGELFF.

V is TRBV28 and J is TRBJ2-7; weak D call: TRBD2 (6 bases). Germline assignment: CDR1 MDHEN and CDR2 SYDVKM. The germline V and J ends were trimmed by 10 bases and 4 bases, with 14 bases remaining between them. The CDR3 has 12 residues. CDR3 DNA sequence: TGTGCCACCATGCTCCGGGGGTACGAGCAGTACTTC. It specifies CATMLRGYEQYF.

This clone appeared once. The rearrangement links TRBV28 to TRBJ2-7; TRBD1 is a possible D gene (6 bases). Germline assignment: CDR1 MDHEN and CDR2 SYDVKM. V was cut by 0 bases and J by 0 bases, with 12 bases left in between. The CDR3 runs to 16 residues. The CDR3 loop reads CASSLWLGASSYEQYF. Here the CDR3 DNA reads TGTGCCAGCAGTTTATGGCTGGGGGCGAGCTCCTACGAGCAGTACTTC.

The rearrangement uses TRBV6-2 or TRBV6-3 and TRBJ2-7; D is perhaps TRBD2 (6 bases). The V gene lost 5 bases and the J gene lost 2 bases, with 25 bases spanning the gap. The CDR3 covers 18 residues. Germline lookup yields CDR1 MNHEY and CDR2 SVGEGT. The CDR3 bases are TGTGCCAGCAGTCGCCCCCCCTATCCGCGGGGACCCCCCTACGAGCAGTACTTC. Protein product: CASSRPPYPRGPPYEQYF.

The V and J genes are TRBV10-3 and TRBJ2-2; D is unclear. The CDR3 runs 13 residues. Germline V CDR1 and CDR2: ENHRY, SYGVKD. V lost 10 bases and J lost 2, with 11 bases in between. This CDR3 is CATVGVNTGELFF. CDR3 DNA sequence: TGTGCCACCGTGGGCGTAAACACCGGGGAGCTGTTTTTT.

The chain has TRBV11-3 and TRBJ2-3; 8 bases line up with TRBD2. V lost 5 bases to trimming and J lost 2 bases; unmatched junction nucleotides: 15. Germline values: CDR1 SGHNT, CDR2 YENEEA. The length of the CDR3 is 18 residues. CDR3 nucleotides: TGTGCCAGCAGCAGAGGTGGTAGCGGGACCACCCTCACAGATACGCAGTATTTT. Its protein is CASSRGGSGTTLTDTQYF. Supplemented by reference TRBV11-3 and TRBJ2-3, the full variable domain reads EAGVVQSPRYKIIEKKQPVAFWCNPISGHNTLYWYLQNLGQGPELLIRYENEEAVDDSQLPKDRFSAERLKGVDSTLKIQPAELGDSAVYLCASSRGGSGTTLTDTQYFGPGTRLTVL.

V usage is TRBV7-9 and J usage is TRBJ2-1, with D unresolved. Germline V gives CDR1 SEHNR, CDR2 FQNEAQ (reference sequence). With 1 base removed from V and 0 bases from J, the gap between germline ends came to 4 bases. The CDR3 is 14 amino acids. The CDR3 reads CASSLVGSYNEQFF. For the CDR3, the DNA is TGTGCCAGCAGCTTAGTCGGCTCCTACAATGAGCAGTTCTTC.

The rearrangement uses TRBV30 and TRBJ2-7, with D possibly being TRBD2 (7 bases). CDR1 and CDR2 (germline): GTSNPN, SVGIG (reference sequence). The V end lost 2 bases, the J end lost 5 bases, and 16 bases lay between the germline ends. The CDR3 length is 14 residues. In nucleotides, the CDR3 is TGTGCCTGGAGTAGAGGAGGGGGGGCCAACGAGCAGTACTTC. Encoded protein: CAWSRGGGANEQYF.

This chain links TRBV12-3 or TRBV12-4 with TRBJ1-5; perhaps TRBD1 as D (6 bases). The V and J ends lost 7 bases and 3 bases respectively, with 7 bases between them. The CDR3 is 12 residues long. As DNA, the CDR3 is TGTGCCAGCAACAGGGACAATCAGCCCCAGCATTTT. Protein sequence: CASNRDNQPQHF.

V and J are TRBV16 and TRBJ1-4; 7 bases line up with TRBD1. V shed 4 bases, J shed 2 bases, and the junction held 7 bases outside the gene matches. CDR3 size: 16 residues. Germline CDR1 and CDR2: KGHSY and FQNENV. This CDR3 reads CASSPGSTGTNEKLFF. The CDR3 nucleotides are TGTGCCAGCAGCCCGGGGTCGACAGGGACTAATGAAAAACTGTTTTTT.

The chain is built from TRBV2 and TRBJ1-6; 7 bases map to TRBD1. V gave up 7 bases and J gave up 10 bases; unmatched junction bases: 10. Germline V gene lookup returns CDR1 SNHLY and CDR2 FYNNEI. This CDR3 region has 14 residues. The CDR3 DNA sequence: TGTGCCAGCACTCCGGACAGGTCGGCATCACCCCTCCACTTT. This translates into CASTPDRSASPLHF.

V is TRBV11-2 and J is TRBJ2-2; 11 nucleotides line up with TRBD2. CDR3 length: 16 amino acids. Germline V lookup: CDR1 SGHAT, CDR2 FQNNGV. The ends lost 2 bases at V and 5 bases at J; junction bases unmatched: 4. The DNA of the CDR3 is TGTGCCAGCAGCTTATTCGCTAGCGGGAGGACCGGGGAGCTGTTTTTT. It specifies CASSLFASGRTGELFF.

The DNA of the CDR3 is TGTGCCAGCAGCCGGACGGGGGCAGGGGGAAATGAAAAACTGTTTTTT. Its translation: CASSRTGAGGNEKLFF. The chain combines TRBV5-4 with TRBJ1-4; 7 nucleotides line up with TRBD1. The CDR3 is 16 amino acids. V shed 4 bases and J 5 bases; nucleotides not matched to a gene: 11. Germline V lookup: CDR1 SGHNT, CDR2 YYREEE (reference sequence).

The chain links TRBV7-2 to TRBJ1-5, with unresolved D. This CDR3 spans 15 amino acids. The V end was cut by 2 bases, the J end by 1 base, with 9 bases between. From germline, CDR1 is SGHTA and CDR2 FQGNSA. The CDR3 spells CASSLSTLSNQPQHF. CDR3 coding DNA: TGTGCCAGCAGCTTATCGACTCTAAGCAATCAGCCCCAGCATTTT. Full variable domain (missing parts from reference TRBV7-2 and TRBJ1-5): GAGVSQSPSNKVTEKGKDVELRCDPISGHTALYWYRQSLGQGLEFLIYFQGNSAPDKSGLPSDRFSAERTGGSVSTLTIQRTQQEDSAVYLCASSLSTLSNQPQHFGDGTRLSIL.

This clone has only a few counts. This chain links TRBV6-1 with TRBJ1-6, with 10 bases lining up with TRBD1. CDR1 and CDR2 (germline): MNHNS, SASEGT. The J segment lost 1 base and the V segment lost 7 bases, leaving 4 bases of the junction unmatched. This CDR3 comprises 16 residues. The CDR3 region has the DNA TGTGCCAGCATTGACAGGGGGCGATCCTATAATTCACCCCTCCACTTT. Translation: CASIDRGRSYNSPLHF.

CDR3 coding DNA: TGTGCCAGCAGCTTGAGGAGGACAGCGTCGTTAGAGACCCAGTACTTC. This encodes CASSLRRTASLETQYF. The chain links TRBV11-2 to TRBJ2-5; TRBD1 is a possible D gene (6 bases). V was cut by 3 bases and J by 4 bases, with 18 bases left in between. CDR1 and CDR2 (germline): SGHAT, FQNNGV. The CDR3 has 16 residues.

This clone was picked up a small number of times. The V gene is TRBV6-6, the J gene TRBJ2-1; TRBD2 matches 10 bases. Germline V gene sequence: CDR1 MNHNY, CDR2 SVGAGI (reference sequence). This CDR3 spans 15 amino acids. V shed 6 bases and J 2 bases; nucleotides not matched to a gene: 4. CDR3: CASRKSGRAYNEQFF. The CDR3 nucleotides read TGTGCCAGCAGAAAAAGCGGGAGGGCCTACAATGAGCAGTTCTTC.

This clone was seen once. The chain employs TRBV18 and TRBJ2-2; possible D gene TRBD1, 6 bases. Germline values: CDR1 KGHSH, CDR2 LQKENI. Trimming shortened V by 1 base and J by 0 bases, and 9 bases separated the two germline ends. This CDR3 has 16 residues. CDR3 region: CASSPLGTTNTGELFF. The CDR3 bases are TGTGCCAGCTCACCACTGGGGACAACGAACACCGGGGAGCTGTTTTTT.

V is TRBV28 and J is TRBJ2-1, with a tentative D call TRBD2 (5 bases). Germline V gene sequence: CDR1 MDHEN, CDR2 SYDVKM. The CDR3 has 15 amino acids. With 5 bases removed from V and 2 bases from J, the gap between germline ends came to 13 bases. CDR3 region: CASSKVGLPYNEQFF. The DNA of the CDR3 is TGTGCCAGCAGTAAGGTAGGACTGCCCTACAATGAGCAGTTCTTC.

V usage is TRBV28 and J usage is TRBJ2-2; D is uncertain. Trimming stripped 7 bases from V and 0 bases from J, with 15 bases between. Germline CDR1 reads MDHEN; CDR2 reads SYDVKM. There are 16 residues in the CDR3. The CDR3 nucleotides read TGTGCCAGCACCCTAGGAGCAACCGCGAACACCGGGGAGCTGTTTTTT. Its protein product is CASTLGATANTGELFF.

The chain joins TRBV24-1 to TRBJ1-2; weak D call: TRBD1 (5 bases). The germline CDR1 and CDR2 sequences are KGHDR and SFDVKD. The CDR3 spans 15 residues. The V and J ends lost 5 bases and 6 bases respectively, with 18 bases between them. The CDR3 sequence is CATSALGGGIDGYTF. The DNA for the CDR3 is TGTGCCACCAGTGCCCTAGGCGGGGGGATCGATGGCTACACCTTC.

This rearrangement joins TRBV7-2 to TRBJ2-1; the match to TRBD2 covers 7 bases. J lost 9 bases, V lost 3 bases, and 17 bases had no gene match. CDR3 size: 17 residues. Germline V lookup: CDR1 SGHTA, CDR2 FQGNSA. This CDR3 is CASSFALWTSLPTEQFF. The DNA for the CDR3 is TGTGCCAGCAGCTTCGCTTTATGGACTAGTCTCCCAACTGAGCAGTTCTTC.

As for this clone: With a much larger clone just one base away, this may be a read error. The same CDR3 arises from other DNA sequences in this sample as well. The rearrangement links TRBV10-3 to TRBJ1-5; maybe TRBD1 (6 bases). The CDR3 has 15 amino acids. In germline, CDR1 is ENHRY, CDR2 SYGVKD. V was shortened by 3 bases and J by 3 bases, with 12 bases between the two germline ends. The CDR3 coding sequence is TGTGCCATCAGTGACGAAGACAGGATCAATCAGCCCCAGCATTTT. Its protein product is CAISDEDRINQPQHF.

This clone was detected only once. This chain connects TRBV18 to TRBJ2-2, with D maybe TRBD2 (6 bases). The V gene's germline CDR1 is KGHSH and CDR2 LQKENI. The CDR3 has 15 amino acids. V lost 3 bases and J lost 2, with 10 bases in between. CDR3 region: CASSPRGINTGELFF. CDR3 in DNA: TGTGCCAGCTCACCGCGGGGAATAAACACCGGGGAGCTGTTTTTT.

V usage is TRBV5-4 and J usage is TRBJ1-2, with 7 bases lining up with TRBD1. V shed 4 bases and J 1 base; nucleotides not matched to a gene: 4. Germline CDR1 and CDR2: SGHNT and YYREEE (reference sequence). The CDR3 is 14 amino acids. The CDR3 nucleotides read TGTGCCAGCAGCGCGGGACAGAGTAACTATGGCTACACCTTC. Its protein product is CASSAGQSNYGYTF.

The J gene is TRBJ2-3, the V gene TRBV5-1; 9 positions match TRBD2. Unmatched junction bases numbered 9, after V lost 6 bases and J lost 4 bases. This CDR3 region has 15 residues. Germline CDR1 and CDR2: SGHRS and YFSETQ. CDR3 sequence: CASTLRLADADTQYF. DNA of the CDR3: TGCGCCAGCACCCTTAGACTAGCGGACGCAGATACGCAGTATTTT.

The chain has TRBV10-3 and TRBJ2-5, with a possible D match to TRBD1 (6 bases). The CDR3 loop spans 14 amino acids. Germline values: CDR1 ENHRY, CDR2 SYGVKD. Trimming left V 11 bases short and J 2 bases short, with 18 bases between. CDR3 in amino acids: CAASKGQMQETQYF. The CDR3 DNA follows: TGTGCCGCCAGTAAGGGACAAATGCAAGAGACCCAGTACTTC.

The V and J genes are TRBV5-1 and TRBJ2-3; 10 nucleotides align to TRBD2. Looked up from germline, CDR1 is SGHRS and CDR2 is YFSETQ. CDR3 length: 15 residues. V shed 8 bases and J 2 bases; nucleotides not matched to a gene: 8. The CDR3 here is CASSRLAGDTDTQYF. The DNA for the CDR3 is TGCGCCAGTAGCCGGCTAGCGGGGGACACAGATACGCAGTATTTT.

The J gene is TRBJ1-2, the V gene TRBV12-3 or TRBV12-4; D is undetermined. CDR3 length: 12 amino acids. V was shortened by 5 bases and J by 3 bases, with 7 bases between the two germline ends. The CDR3 region is CASSEIYYGYTF. The CDR3 DNA sequence: TGTGCCAGCAGTGAGATTTACTATGGCTACACCTTC.